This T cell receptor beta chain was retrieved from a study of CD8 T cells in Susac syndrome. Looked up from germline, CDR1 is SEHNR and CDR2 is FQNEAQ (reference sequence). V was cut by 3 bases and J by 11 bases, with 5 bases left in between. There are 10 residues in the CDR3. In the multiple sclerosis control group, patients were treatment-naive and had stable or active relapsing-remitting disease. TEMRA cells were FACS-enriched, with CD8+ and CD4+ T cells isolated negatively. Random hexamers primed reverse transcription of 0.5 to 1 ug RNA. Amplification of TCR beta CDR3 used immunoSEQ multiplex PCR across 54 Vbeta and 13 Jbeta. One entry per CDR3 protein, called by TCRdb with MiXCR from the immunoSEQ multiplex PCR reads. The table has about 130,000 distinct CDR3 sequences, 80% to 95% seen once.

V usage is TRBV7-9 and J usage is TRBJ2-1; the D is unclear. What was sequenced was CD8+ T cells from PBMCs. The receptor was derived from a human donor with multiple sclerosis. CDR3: CASSFGQQFF. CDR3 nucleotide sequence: TGTGCCAGCAGCTTCGGACAGCAGTTCTTC.